Listed below are T cell receptor beta chains from one sample, sequenced in a study of T cell repertoires in cytomegalovirus infection. TCRdb reanalysed the reads using MiXCR and keeps one entry per CDR3 protein. This table holds roughly 500,000 distinct CDR3 sequences, approximately 11% found once. Sequencing used PBMCs. These receptors all come from a human donor in good health (CMV status not recorded). Some clones in this sample may be carry-over from other donors' samples. Both conserved end residues are part of each CDR3. A D gene is named only where the DNA matches it firmly. Clone size is shown for a subset of rows, as once, few, many or a class of expanded clone.

clone size: .; D gene: TRBD1; J gene: TRBJ1-2; V gene: TRBV2; CDR3 DNA: TGTGCCAGCAGGGGACAGGGAGGTGGCTATGGCTACACCTTC; CDR3 protein: CASRGQGGGYGYTF
clone size: many; D gene: .; J gene: TRBJ1-1; V gene: TRBV6-5; CDR3 DNA: TGTGCCAGCAGTTACTCAGAGGGCACTGAAGCTTTCTTT; CDR3 protein: CASSYSEGTEAFF
clone size: .; D gene: TRBD1; J gene: TRBJ1-1; V gene: TRBV29-1; CDR3 DNA: TGCAGCGTTCCCCAGGCAGGGGGCCGGGCTTTCTTT; CDR3 protein: CSVPQAGGRAFF
clone size: few; D gene: .; J gene: TRBJ2-3; V gene: TRBV5-1; CDR3 DNA: TGCGCCAGCACCACAGCATCCCAAGATACGCAGTATTTT; CDR3 protein: CASTTASQDTQYF
clone size: many; D gene: .; J gene: TRBJ2-1; V gene: TRBV7-2; CDR3 DNA: TGTGCCAGCAGCCGGACTACTGAGCAGTTCTTC; CDR3 protein: CASSRTTEQFF
clone size: few; D gene: .; J gene: TRBJ1-2; V gene: TRBV2; CDR3 DNA: TGTGCCAGCAGTACTAGGACCGTTGGCTACACCTTC; CDR3 protein: CASSTRTVGYTF
clone size: .; D gene: .; J gene: TRBJ2-7; V gene: TRBV28; CDR3 DNA: TGTGCCAGCCTTAAGTCGGGGGCAGACCTCCGCTACGAGCAGTACTTC; CDR3 protein: CASLKSGADLRYEQYF
clone size: .; D gene: TRBD1; J gene: TRBJ2-1; V gene: TRBV30; CDR3 DNA: TGTGCCTGGACCCCCGGGACAGGGGGCCCTGGGCAGTTCTTC; CDR3 protein: CAWTPGTGGPGQFF
clone size: many; D gene: TRBD2; J gene: TRBJ2-3; V gene: TRBV20-1; CDR3 DNA: TGCAGTGCTTCGACTAGCGGTAGCACAGATACGCAGTATTTT; CDR3 protein: CSASTSGSTDTQYF
clone size: .; D gene: .; J gene: TRBJ1-2; V gene: TRBV28; CDR3 DNA: TGTGCCAGCAGGGACTCTGCGAATGGCTACACCTTC; CDR3 protein: CASRDSANGYTF
clone size: few; D gene: TRBD2; J gene: TRBJ2-1; V gene: TRBV30; CDR3 DNA: TGTGCCTGGAGTCCGGGGGGAGACGAGCAGTTCTTC; CDR3 protein: CAWSPGGDEQFF
clone size: many; D gene: TRBD2; J gene: TRBJ2-1; V gene: TRBV15; CDR3 DNA: TGTGCCACCAGCAGACAGTACGGGACTAGAAGGGGTCATGAGCAGTTCTTC; CDR3 protein: CATSRQYGTRRGHEQFF
clone size: many; D gene: .; J gene: TRBJ1-2; V gene: TRBV7-2; CDR3 DNA: TGTGCCAGCAGGGATCCTGGTGTGTGGGGCTACACCTTC; CDR3 protein: CASRDPGVWGYTF
clone size: .; D gene: TRBD1; J gene: TRBJ2-3; V gene: TRBV20-1; CDR3 DNA: TGCAGCTGTGAACTGCGGCAGGGGGCCACAGATACGCAGTATTTT; CDR3 protein: CSCELRQGATDTQYF
clone size: once; D gene: .; J gene: TRBJ1-1; V gene: TRBV27; CDR3 DNA: TGTGCCAGCAGACCACCGGGGGGGAACACTGAAGCTTTCTTT; CDR3 protein: CASRPPGGNTEAFF
clone size: many; D gene: .; J gene: TRBJ2-2; V gene: TRBV12-3/TRBV12-4; CDR3 DNA: TGTGCCAGCAGCTTTACCGGGGAGCTGTTTTTT; CDR3 protein: CASSFTGELFF
clone size: few; D gene: .; J gene: TRBJ1-2; V gene: TRBV5-1; CDR3 DNA: TGCGCCAGCAGCTCGGACCTAGGAAGTGGCTACACCTTC; CDR3 protein: CASSSDLGSGYTF
clone size: many; D gene: .; J gene: TRBJ2-3; V gene: TRBV6-5; CDR3 DNA: TGTGCCAGCAGTTACTCCAGAGGAGATACGCAGTATTTT; CDR3 protein: CASSYSRGDTQYF
clone size: many; D gene: .; J gene: TRBJ1-1; V gene: TRBV7-9; CDR3 DNA: TGTGCCAGCAGTCAACAGGGATTCACTGAAGCTTTCTTT; CDR3 protein: CASSQQGFTEAFF
clone size: .; D gene: .; J gene: TRBJ2-3; V gene: TRBV7-9; CDR3 DNA: TGTGCCAGCAGCTTAGGTGGGGCAGGGAACAGGGATACGCAGTATTTT; CDR3 protein: CASSLGGAGNRDTQYF
clone size: few; D gene: TRBD1; J gene: TRBJ2-7; V gene: TRBV14; CDR3 DNA: TGTGCCAGCAGCCACAGACAGGGTCCCAACTACGAGCAGTACTTC; CDR3 protein: CASSHRQGPNYEQYF
clone size: few; D gene: TRBD2; J gene: TRBJ2-2; V gene: TRBV5-1; CDR3 DNA: TGCGCCAGCAGCTTGGTCGGACTAGCGGGGTCAAGTACCGGGGAGCTGTTTTTT; CDR3 protein: CASSLVGLAGSSTGELFF
clone size: few; D gene: TRBD1; J gene: TRBJ2-2; V gene: TRBV28; CDR3 DNA: TGTGCCAGCAGAGCGACAGGGTCCGGGGAGCTGTTTTTT; CDR3 protein: CASRATGSGELFF
clone size: many; D gene: TRBD1; J gene: TRBJ1-4; V gene: TRBV29-1; CDR3 DNA: TGCAGCGTCTCCACCGGGACAGGGAATGAAAAACTGTTTTTT; CDR3 protein: CSVSTGTGNEKLFF
clone size: few; D gene: .; J gene: TRBJ2-1; V gene: TRBV9; CDR3 DNA: TGTGCCAGCAGCGCCTTCGACGGCAATGAGCAGTTCTTC; CDR3 protein: CASSAFDGNEQFF
clone size: many; D gene: TRBD2; J gene: TRBJ2-2; V gene: TRBV7-8; CDR3 DNA: TGTGCCAGCAGCGGGCCGGCTAGCGGGGGGGGGGAGCTGTTTTTT; CDR3 protein: CASSGPASGGGELFF
clone size: .; D gene: .; J gene: TRBJ1-2; V gene: TRBV5-4; CDR3 DNA: TGTGCCAGCAGCTTGGCAGACAACTATGGCTACACCTTC; CDR3 protein: CASSLADNYGYTF
clone size: .; D gene: TRBD2; J gene: TRBJ2-5; V gene: TRBV5-1; CDR3 DNA: TGCGCCAGCGGCAGCGGGAGGTTGGCGACCCAGTACTTC; CDR3 protein: CASGSGRLATQYF
clone size: few; D gene: TRBD2; J gene: TRBJ2-5; V gene: TRBV20-1; CDR3 DNA: TGCAGTGCTGATCCGAGCGGGACTGGGACCCAGTACTTC; CDR3 protein: CSADPSGTGTQYF
clone size: few; D gene: TRBD2; J gene: TRBJ2-1; V gene: TRBV9; CDR3 DNA: TGTGCCAGCAGCGTAGAATCGGGAGGGTTCCGTGAGCAGTTCTTC; CDR3 protein: CASSVESGGFREQFF
clone size: many; D gene: .; J gene: TRBJ2-5; V gene: TRBV12-3/TRBV12-4; CDR3 DNA: TGTGCCAGCAGTTTAGACGCCCTCGGGGGACCATCCCAAGAGACCCAGTACTTC; CDR3 protein: CASSLDALGGPSQETQYF
clone size: few; D gene: .; J gene: TRBJ1-3; V gene: TRBV12-3/TRBV12-4; CDR3 DNA: TGTGCCAGCAGTCTCCGTGGGGGGGGGCGGGGAAACACCATATATTTT; CDR3 protein: CASSLRGGGRGNTIYF
clone size: .; D gene: .; J gene: TRBJ1-1; V gene: TRBV2; CDR3 DNA: TGTGCCAGCAGTGAGAGCAATGTCGCTGAAGCTTTCTTT; CDR3 protein: CASSESNVAEAFF
clone size: once; D gene: .; J gene: TRBJ1-2; V gene: TRBV20-1; CDR3 DNA: TGCAGTGCTAGAGAAGGTCAGCCCTATGGCTACACCTTC; CDR3 protein: CSAREGQPYGYTF
clone size: .; D gene: TRBD1; J gene: TRBJ1-1; V gene: TRBV6-5; CDR3 DNA: TGTGCCAGCGGTAGGGACAGCTTGTCCACTGAAGCTTTCTTT; CDR3 protein: CASGRDSLSTEAFF
clone size: many; D gene: .; J gene: TRBJ2-1; V gene: TRBV6-1; CDR3 DNA: TGTGCCAGCAGGCCACAGCGTCTCTCCTACAATGAGCAGTTCTTC; CDR3 protein: CASRPQRLSYNEQFF
clone size: many; D gene: TRBD1; J gene: TRBJ2-1; V gene: TRBV7-6; CDR3 DNA: TGTGCCAGCAGCTCGGACAGGGGCAGGGATGAGCAGTTCTTC; CDR3 protein: CASSSDRGRDEQFF